The TCR beta chain described here comes from a study of blood T cell repertoires in COVID-19. Background on the study: The study drew acute and convalescent COVID-19 samples from the United States, Italy and Spain. T cells, B-cell-depleted T cells, or PBMCs provided the cDNA or gDNA that served as material.

Source study methods: Reference gene primer amplification gave estimated nucleated cell counts. Data came from immunoSEQ multiplex PCR; TCRdb stores just in-frame clones and leaves some out. The V and J calls and clone size come from that table; D and trimming were worked out from the DNA. The sample consists of about 75,000 clones, more than 70% of them appearing once. V was pared by 5 bases and J by 4 bases, with 5 bases of the junction left unmatched. Per germline, CDR1 SGHTA and CDR2 FQGNSA. This CDR3 spans 14 amino acids. What was sequenced was peripheral blood. V and J are TRBV7-2 and TRBJ2-3; the match to TRBD2 covers 8 bases. The clonotype originates from a human donor in a cohort sampled during active COVID-19. The chain's CDR3 is CASSVGLAADTQYF. The DNA of the CDR3 is TGTGCCAGCAGCGTAGGACTAGCCGCAGATACGCAGTATTTT.